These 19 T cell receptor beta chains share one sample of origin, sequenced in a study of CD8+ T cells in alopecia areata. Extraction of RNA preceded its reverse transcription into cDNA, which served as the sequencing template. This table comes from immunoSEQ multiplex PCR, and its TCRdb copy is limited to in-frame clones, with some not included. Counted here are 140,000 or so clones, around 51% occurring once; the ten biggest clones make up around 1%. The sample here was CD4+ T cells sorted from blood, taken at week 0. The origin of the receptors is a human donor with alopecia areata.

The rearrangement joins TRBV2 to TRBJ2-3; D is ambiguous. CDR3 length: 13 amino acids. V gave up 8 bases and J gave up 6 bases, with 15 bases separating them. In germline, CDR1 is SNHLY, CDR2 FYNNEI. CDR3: CASGNGPRDTQYF. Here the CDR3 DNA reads TGTGCCAGCGGAAACGGACCCCGGGATACGCAGTATTTT.

The CDR3 protein is CSVGGAPTGIYGYTF. The CDR3 DNA reads as TGCAGCGTTGGTGGTGCCCCGACGGGCATCTATGGCTACACCTTC. The chain is built from TRBV29-1 and TRBJ1-2, with unresolved D. The V end was cut by 4 bases, the J end by 4 bases, with 19 bases between. This CDR3 spans 15 amino acids. Germline CDR1 is SQVTM and CDR2 is ANQGSEA.

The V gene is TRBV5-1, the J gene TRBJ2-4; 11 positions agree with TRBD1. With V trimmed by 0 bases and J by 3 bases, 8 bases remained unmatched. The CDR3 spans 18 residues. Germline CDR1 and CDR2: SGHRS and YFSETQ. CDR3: CASSLGRTGGFVKNIQYF. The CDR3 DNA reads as TGCGCCAGCAGCTTGGGAAGGACAGGGGGCTTTGTCAAAAACATTCAGTACTTC.

The CDR3 DNA reads as TGTGCCAGCAGTTACCAATCGGGACAGGCCAACGTCCTGACTTTC. It encodes CASSYQSGQANVLTF. This chain uses TRBV6-5 with TRBJ2-6; tentatively, D is TRBD1 (6 bases). Trimming pared 2 bases from V and 6 bases from J, leaving 11 bases between. CDR1 MNHEY and CDR2 SVGAGI come from the germline V gene. This CDR3 contains 15 residues.

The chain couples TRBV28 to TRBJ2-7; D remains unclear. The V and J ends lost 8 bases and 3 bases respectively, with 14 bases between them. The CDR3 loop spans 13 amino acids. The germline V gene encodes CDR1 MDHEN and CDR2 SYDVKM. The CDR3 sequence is CASLSAGYYEQYF. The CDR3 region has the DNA TGTGCCAGCCTGTCTGCCGGCTACTACGAGCAGTACTTC.

CDR3 in DNA: TGTGCCATCGGGACAGGAAACTTCCAAGAGACCCAGTACTTC. Encoded protein: CAIGTGNFQETQYF. The V and J genes are TRBV10-3 and TRBJ2-5, with 8 bases lining up with TRBD1. Germline-derived CDR1 and CDR2 are ENHRY and SYGVKD. CDR3 size: 14 residues. Unmatched junction bases numbered 6, after V lost 8 bases and J lost 1 base.

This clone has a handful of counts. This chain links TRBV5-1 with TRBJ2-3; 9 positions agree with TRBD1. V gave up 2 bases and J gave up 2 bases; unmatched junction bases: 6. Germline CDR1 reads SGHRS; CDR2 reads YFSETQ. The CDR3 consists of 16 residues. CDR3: CASSLEGTGSTDTQYF. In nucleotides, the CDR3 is TGCGCCAGCAGCTTAGAGGGGACAGGGTCCACAGATACGCAGTATTTT.

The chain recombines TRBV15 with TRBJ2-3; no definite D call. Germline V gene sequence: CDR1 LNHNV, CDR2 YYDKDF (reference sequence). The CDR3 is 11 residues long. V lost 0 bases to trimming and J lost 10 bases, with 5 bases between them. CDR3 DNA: TGTGCCACCAGCAGAGATATGGCGCAGTATTTT. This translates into CATSRDMAQYF.

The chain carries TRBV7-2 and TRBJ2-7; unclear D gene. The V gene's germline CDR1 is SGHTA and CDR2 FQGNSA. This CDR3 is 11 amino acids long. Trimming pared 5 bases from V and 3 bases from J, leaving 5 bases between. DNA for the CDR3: TGTGCCAGCAGCCCGCACTACGAGCAGTACTTC. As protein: CASSPHYEQYF.

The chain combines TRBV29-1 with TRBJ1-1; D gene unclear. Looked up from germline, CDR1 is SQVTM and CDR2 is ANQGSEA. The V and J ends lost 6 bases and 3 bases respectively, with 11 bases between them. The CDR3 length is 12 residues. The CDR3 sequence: CSVDGLDTEAFF. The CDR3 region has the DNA TGCAGCGTGGATGGATTAGACACTGAAGCTTTCTTT.

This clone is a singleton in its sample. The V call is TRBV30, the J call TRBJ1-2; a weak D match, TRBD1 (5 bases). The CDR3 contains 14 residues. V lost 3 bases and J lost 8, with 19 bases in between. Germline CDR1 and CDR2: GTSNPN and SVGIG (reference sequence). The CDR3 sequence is CAWSAPGRREGYTF. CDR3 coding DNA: TGTGCCTGGAGCGCCCCGGGACGCAGGGAGGGCTACACCTTC.

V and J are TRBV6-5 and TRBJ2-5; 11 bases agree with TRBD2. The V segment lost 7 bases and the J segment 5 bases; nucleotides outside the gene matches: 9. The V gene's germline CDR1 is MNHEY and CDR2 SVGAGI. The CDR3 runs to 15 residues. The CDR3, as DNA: TGTGCCAGCACCCCCCTAGCGGGAGGTGTGGAGACCCAGTACTTC. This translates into CASTPLAGGVETQYF.

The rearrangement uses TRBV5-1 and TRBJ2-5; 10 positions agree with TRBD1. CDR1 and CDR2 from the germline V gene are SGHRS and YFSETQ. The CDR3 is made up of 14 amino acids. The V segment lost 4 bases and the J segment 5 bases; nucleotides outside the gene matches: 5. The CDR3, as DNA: TGCGCCAGCAGCAGGGACAGGGGAGGTGAGACCCAGTACTTC. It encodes CASSRDRGGETQYF.

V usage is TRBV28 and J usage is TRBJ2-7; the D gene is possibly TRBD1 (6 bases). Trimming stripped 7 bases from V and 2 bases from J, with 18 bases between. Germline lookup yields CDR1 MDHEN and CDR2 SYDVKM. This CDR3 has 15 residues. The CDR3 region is CASISPRRGAYEQYF. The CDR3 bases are TGTGCCAGCATCTCCCCCCGCAGGGGAGCCTACGAGCAGTACTTC.

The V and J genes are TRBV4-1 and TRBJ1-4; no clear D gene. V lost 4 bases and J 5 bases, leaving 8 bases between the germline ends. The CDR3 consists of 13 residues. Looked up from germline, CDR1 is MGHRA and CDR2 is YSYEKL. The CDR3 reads CASSLALNEKLFF. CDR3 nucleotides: TGCGCCAGCAGCCTCGCTCTGAATGAAAAACTGTTTTTT.

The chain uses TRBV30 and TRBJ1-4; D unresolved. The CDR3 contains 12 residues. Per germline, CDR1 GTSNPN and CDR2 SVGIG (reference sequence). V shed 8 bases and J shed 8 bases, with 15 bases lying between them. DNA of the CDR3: TGTGCCCTGATCGTCGGGAAGGAAAAACTGTTTTTT. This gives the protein CALIVGKEKLFF.

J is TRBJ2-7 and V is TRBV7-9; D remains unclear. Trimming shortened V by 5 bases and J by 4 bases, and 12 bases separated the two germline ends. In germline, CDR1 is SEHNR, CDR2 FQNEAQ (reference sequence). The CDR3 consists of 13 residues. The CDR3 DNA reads TGTGCCAGCAGCGCCCCCTCCGGGTACGAGCAGTACTTC. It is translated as CASSAPSGYEQYF.

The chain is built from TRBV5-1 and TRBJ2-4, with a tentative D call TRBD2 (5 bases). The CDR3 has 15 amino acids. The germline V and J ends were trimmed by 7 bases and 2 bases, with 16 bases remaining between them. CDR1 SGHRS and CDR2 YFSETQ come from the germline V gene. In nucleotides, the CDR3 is TGCGCCAGCCGGACCGCCCCGGGGACCAAAAACATTCAGTACTTC. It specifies CASRTAPGTKNIQYF.

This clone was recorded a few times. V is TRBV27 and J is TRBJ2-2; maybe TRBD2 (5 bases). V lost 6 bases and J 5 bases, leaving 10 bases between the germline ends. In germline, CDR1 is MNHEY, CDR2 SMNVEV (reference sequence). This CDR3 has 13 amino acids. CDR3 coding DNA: TGTGCCAGCAGACCCACTAGGACCGGGGAGCTGTTTTTT. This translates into CASRPTRTGELFF.